Listed here is a single T cell receptor beta chain. TCRdb itself ran the 5' RACE reads through MiXCR, one entry per CDR3 protein. Found here are under 250,000 distinct CDR3 sequences, around 10% of them singletons; the top ten hold 5% to 5.5%. The record originates from a study of identical twins. Germline CDR1 MNHEY, CDR2 SMNVEV (reference sequence). The CDR3 is made up of 16 amino acids. The J segment lost 4 bases and the V segment lost 3 bases, leaving 8 bases of the junction unmatched. The V and J genes are TRBV27 and TRBJ2-2; 7 bases agree with TRBD1. This clonotype originated in a woman under 30 in good health. The sequenced sample consisted of memory (CD45RO+) T cells sorted from blood. The DNA of the CDR3 is TGTGCCAGCAGTTTGGCCACAGGGGTCAGCACCGGGGAGCTGTTTTTT. It encodes CASSLATGVSTGELFF.